This TCR beta chain emerged from a study of identical twins. Whole-study findings and limits: Beta out-of-frame sequences displayed a weaker excess of sharing between twins.

There were only healthy Caucasians among the donors. MiXCR was run by TCRdb on the 5' RACE reads, yielding one entry per CDR3 protein. The sample carries about 700,000 distinct CDR3 sequences, about 9.4% recorded once. CDR1 and CDR2 (germline): LGHNA, YNFKEQ. The CDR3 runs 14 residues. V gave up 4 bases and J gave up 5 bases; unmatched junction bases: 7. This clonotype occurred a few times. Its target is not known. This sample also appeared in a second study, on yellow fever vaccine responses in identical twins.

The clonotype was recovered from a woman aged 18-29 years in good health. The sequenced material came from PBMCs. This sequence joins TRBV4-2 and TRBJ2-7; 8 nucleotides align to TRBD1. Here the CDR3 DNA reads TGTGCCAGCAGCCTAGGACAGGGTAACAACGAGCAGTACTTC. It yields the protein CASSLGQGNNEQYF.